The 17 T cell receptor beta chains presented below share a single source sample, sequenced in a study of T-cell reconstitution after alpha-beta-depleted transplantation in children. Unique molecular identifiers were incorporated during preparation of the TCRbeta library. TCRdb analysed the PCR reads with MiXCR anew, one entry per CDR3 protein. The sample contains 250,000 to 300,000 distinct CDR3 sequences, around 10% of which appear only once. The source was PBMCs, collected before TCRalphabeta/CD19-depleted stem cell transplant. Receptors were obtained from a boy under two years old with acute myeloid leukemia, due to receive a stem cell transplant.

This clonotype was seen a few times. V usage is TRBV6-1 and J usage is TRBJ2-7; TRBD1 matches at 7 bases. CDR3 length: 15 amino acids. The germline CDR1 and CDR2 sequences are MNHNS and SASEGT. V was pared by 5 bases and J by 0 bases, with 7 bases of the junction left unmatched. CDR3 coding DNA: TGTGCCAGCAGTACAGGGGTGCAGGGCTCCTACGAGCAGTACTTC. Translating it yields CASSTGVQGSYEQYF.

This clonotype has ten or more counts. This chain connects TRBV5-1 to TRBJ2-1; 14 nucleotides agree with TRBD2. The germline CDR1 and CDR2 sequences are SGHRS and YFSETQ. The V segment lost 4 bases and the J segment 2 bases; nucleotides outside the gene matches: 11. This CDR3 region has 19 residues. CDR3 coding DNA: TGCGCCAGCAGCCTAAGGACAGGGACTAGCGGGAGCGCCTACAATGAGCAGTTCTTC. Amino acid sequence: CASSLRTGTSGSAYNEQFF.

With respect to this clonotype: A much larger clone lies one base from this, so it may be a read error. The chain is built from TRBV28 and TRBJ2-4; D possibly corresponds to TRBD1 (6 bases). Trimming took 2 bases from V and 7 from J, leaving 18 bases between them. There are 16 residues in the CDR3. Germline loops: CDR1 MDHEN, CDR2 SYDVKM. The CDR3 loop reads CASSLHVTGWRNIQYF. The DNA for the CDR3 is TGTGCCAGCAGTTTACATGTAACAGGGTGGCGTAACATTCAGTACTTC.

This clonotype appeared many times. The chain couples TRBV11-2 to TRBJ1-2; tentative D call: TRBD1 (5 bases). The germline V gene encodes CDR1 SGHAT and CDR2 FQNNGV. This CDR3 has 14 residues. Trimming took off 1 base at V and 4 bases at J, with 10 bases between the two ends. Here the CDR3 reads CASSLAGGFYGYTF. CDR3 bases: TGTGCCAGCAGCTTAGCCGGGGGTTTCTATGGCTACACCTTC.

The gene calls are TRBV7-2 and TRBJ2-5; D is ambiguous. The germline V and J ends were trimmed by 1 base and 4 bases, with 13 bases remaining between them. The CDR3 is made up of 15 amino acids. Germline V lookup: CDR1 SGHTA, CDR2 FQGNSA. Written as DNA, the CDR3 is TGTGCCAGCAGCTTAGTGGTCCTCCGCCTAGAGACCCAGTACTTC. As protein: CASSLVVLRLETQYF. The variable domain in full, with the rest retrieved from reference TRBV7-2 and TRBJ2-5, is GAGVSQSPSNKVTEKGKDVELRCDPISGHTALYWYRQSLGQGLEFLIYFQGNSAPDKSGLPSDRFSAERTGGSVSTLTIQRTQQEDSAVYLCASSLVVLRLETQYFGPGTRLLVL.

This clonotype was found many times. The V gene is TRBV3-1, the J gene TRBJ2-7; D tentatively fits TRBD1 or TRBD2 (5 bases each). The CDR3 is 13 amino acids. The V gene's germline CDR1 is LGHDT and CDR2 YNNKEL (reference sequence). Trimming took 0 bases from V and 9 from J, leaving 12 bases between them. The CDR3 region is CASSQETRTRQYF. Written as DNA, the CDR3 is TGTGCCAGCAGCCAAGAAACTAGGACAAGGCAGTACTTC.

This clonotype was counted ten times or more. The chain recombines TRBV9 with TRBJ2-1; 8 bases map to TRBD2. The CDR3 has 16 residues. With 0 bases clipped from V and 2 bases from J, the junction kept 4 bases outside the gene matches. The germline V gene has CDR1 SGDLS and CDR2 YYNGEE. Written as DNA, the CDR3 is TGTGCCAGCAGCGTAGAGGGACTAGGGCCCTACAATGAGCAGTTCTTC. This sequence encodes CASSVEGLGPYNEQFF.

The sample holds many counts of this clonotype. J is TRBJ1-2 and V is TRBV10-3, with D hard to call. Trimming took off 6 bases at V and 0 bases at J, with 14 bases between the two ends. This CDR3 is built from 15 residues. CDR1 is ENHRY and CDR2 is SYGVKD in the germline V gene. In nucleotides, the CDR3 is TGTGCCATCAGGATTATGACGGGATCTAACTATGGCTACACCTTC. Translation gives CAIRIMTGSNYGYTF.

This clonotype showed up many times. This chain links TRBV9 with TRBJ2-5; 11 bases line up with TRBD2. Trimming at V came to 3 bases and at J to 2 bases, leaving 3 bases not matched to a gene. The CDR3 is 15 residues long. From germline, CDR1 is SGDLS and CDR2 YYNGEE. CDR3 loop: CASSAGTSGQETQYF. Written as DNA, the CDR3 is TGTGCCAGCAGCGCTGGGACTAGCGGACAAGAGACCCAGTACTTC. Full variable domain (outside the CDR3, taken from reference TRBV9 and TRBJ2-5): DSGVTQTPKHLITATGQRVTLRCSPRSGDLSVYWYQQSLDQGLQFLIQYYNGEERAKGNILERFSAQQFPDLHSELNLSSLELGDSALYFCASSAGTSGQETQYFGPGTRLLVL.

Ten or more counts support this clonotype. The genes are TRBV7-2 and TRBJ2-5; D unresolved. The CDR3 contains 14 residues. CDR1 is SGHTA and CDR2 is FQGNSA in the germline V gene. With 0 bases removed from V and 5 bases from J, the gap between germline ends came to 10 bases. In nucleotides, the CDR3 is TGTGCCAGCAGCTTAGCCCTATTGGGGGAGACCCAGTACTTC. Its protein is CASSLALLGETQYF.

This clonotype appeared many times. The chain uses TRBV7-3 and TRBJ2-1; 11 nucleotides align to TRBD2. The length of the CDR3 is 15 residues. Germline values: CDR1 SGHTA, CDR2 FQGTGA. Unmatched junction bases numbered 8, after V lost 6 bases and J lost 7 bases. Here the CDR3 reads CASSRSGGAWNEQFF. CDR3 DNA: TGTGCCAGCAGTCGTAGCGGGGGGGCTTGGAATGAGCAGTTCTTC.

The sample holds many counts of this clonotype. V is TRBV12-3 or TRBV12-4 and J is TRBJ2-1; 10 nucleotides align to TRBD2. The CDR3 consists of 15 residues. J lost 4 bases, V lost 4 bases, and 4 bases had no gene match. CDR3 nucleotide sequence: TGTGCCAGCAGTTACGGGACTAGCGAATACAATGAGCAGTTCTTC. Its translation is CASSYGTSEYNEQFF.

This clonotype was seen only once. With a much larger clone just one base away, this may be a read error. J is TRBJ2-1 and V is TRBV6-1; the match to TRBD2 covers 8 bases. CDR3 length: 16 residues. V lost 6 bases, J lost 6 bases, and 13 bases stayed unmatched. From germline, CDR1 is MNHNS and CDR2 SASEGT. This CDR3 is CASSGGFSGVTNEQFF. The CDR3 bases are TGTGCCAGCAGCGGGGGGTTTAGCGGGGTGACCAATGAGCAGTTCTTC.

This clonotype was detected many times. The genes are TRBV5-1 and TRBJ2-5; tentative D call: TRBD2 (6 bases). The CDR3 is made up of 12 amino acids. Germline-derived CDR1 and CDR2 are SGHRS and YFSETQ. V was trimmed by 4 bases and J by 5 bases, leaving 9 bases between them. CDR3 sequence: CASSVAGETQYF. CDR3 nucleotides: TGCGCCAGCAGCGTTGCGGGGGAGACCCAGTACTTC.

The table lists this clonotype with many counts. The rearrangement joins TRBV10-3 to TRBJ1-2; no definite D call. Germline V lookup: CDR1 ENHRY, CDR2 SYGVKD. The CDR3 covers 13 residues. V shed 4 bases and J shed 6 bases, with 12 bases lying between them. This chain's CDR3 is CAISVKRENGYTF. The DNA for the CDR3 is TGTGCCATCAGTGTTAAGAGGGAAAATGGCTACACCTTC.

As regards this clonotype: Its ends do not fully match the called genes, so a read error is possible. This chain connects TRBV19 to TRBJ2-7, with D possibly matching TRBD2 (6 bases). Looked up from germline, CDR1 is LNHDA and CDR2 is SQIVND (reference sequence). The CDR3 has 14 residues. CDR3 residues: CARSIGGGSYEQYF. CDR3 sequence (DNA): TGTGCCCGTAGTATTGGGGGAGGCTCCTACGAGCAGTACTTC.

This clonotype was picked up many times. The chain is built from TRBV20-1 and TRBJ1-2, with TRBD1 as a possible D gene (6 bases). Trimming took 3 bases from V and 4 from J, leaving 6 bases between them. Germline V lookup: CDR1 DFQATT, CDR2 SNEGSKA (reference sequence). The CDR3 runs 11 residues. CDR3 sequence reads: CSARDSYGYTF. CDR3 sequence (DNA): TGCAGTGCTAGGGACAGCTATGGCTACACCTTC.